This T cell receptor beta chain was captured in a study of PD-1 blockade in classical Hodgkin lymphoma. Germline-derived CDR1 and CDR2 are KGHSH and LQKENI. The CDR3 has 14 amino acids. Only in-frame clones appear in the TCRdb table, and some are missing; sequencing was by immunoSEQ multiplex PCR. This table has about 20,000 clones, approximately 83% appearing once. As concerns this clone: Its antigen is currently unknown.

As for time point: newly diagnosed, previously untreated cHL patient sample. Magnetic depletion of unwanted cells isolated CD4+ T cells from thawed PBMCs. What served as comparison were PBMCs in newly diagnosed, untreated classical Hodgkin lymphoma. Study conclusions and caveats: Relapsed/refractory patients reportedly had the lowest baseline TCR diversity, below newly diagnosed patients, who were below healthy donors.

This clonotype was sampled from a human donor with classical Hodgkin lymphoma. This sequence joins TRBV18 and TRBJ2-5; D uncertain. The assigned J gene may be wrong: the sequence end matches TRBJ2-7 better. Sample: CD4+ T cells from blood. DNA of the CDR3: TGTGCCAGCTCACCAGTGGCCAGCTCCTACGAGCAGTACTTC. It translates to CASSPVASSYEQYF.